A selection of T cell receptor beta chains follows, all from one sample in a study of T cells after yellow fever vaccination. One entry per CDR3 protein results from TCRdb running MiXCR on the 5' RACE reads. The sample records about 220,000 distinct CDR3 sequences, 3.2% being singletons. The sample here was CD4+ T cells sorted from PBMCs, taken 10 days after the yellow fever booster vaccination. The receptor set was obtained from a man in his late teens or twenties who received the YFV17D yellow fever vaccine. The CDR3 runs from the conserved cysteine through the conserved F or W. Fields, in order: clone size, D gene, J gene, V gene, CDR3 protein, CDR3 DNA. The D gene is left open where the match is weak. Expanded clones are given a class, and other clones once, few, many or no size at all.

abundance: .; d_gene: TRBD1; j_gene: TRBJ1-1; v_gene: TRBV7-2; CDR3aa: CASSSRQGMGLRNTEAFF; CDR3nt: TGTGCCAGCAGCAGCCGACAGGGGATGGGTCTCAGGAACACTGAAGCTTTCTTT
abundance: many; d_gene: .; j_gene: TRBJ2-4; v_gene: TRBV15; CDR3aa: CATSRDSPILSIQYF; CDR3nt: TGTGCCACCAGCAGAGATTCCCCCATACTCAGCATTCAGTACTTC
abundance: few; d_gene: TRBD1; j_gene: TRBJ2-7; v_gene: TRBV29-1; CDR3aa: CSVSTGGPYEQYF; CDR3nt: TGCAGCGTTTCGACAGGGGGGCCCTACGAGCAGTACTTC
abundance: many; d_gene: .; j_gene: TRBJ2-1; v_gene: TRBV28; CDR3aa: CASRTLAGNNEQFF; CDR3nt: TGTGCCAGCAGAACCCTAGCAGGAAACAATGAGCAGTTCTTC
abundance: many; d_gene: .; j_gene: TRBJ1-1; v_gene: TRBV5-1; CDR3aa: CASSRAGTRNTEAFF; CDR3nt: TGCGCCAGCAGCCGGGCCGGGACGAGGAACACTGAAGCTTTCTTT
abundance: many; d_gene: .; j_gene: TRBJ2-4; v_gene: TRBV12-3/TRBV12-4; CDR3aa: CASREVDIQYF; CDR3nt: TGTGCCAGCAGAGAAGTGGACATTCAGTACTTC
abundance: many; d_gene: TRBD2; j_gene: TRBJ2-3; v_gene: TRBV20-1; CDR3aa: CSARTSGVDTQYF; CDR3nt: TGCAGTGCTAGGACTAGCGGGGTCGATACGCAGTATTTT
abundance: many; d_gene: .; j_gene: TRBJ2-1; v_gene: TRBV5-1; CDR3aa: CASSLGGAEQFF; CDR3nt: TGCGCCAGCAGCTTGGGCGGGGCTGAGCAGTTCTTC
abundance: many; d_gene: TRBD2; j_gene: TRBJ2-3; v_gene: TRBV5-1; CDR3aa: CASSLGLATGTDTQYF; CDR3nt: TGCGCCAGCAGCTTGGGACTAGCGACCGGCACAGATACGCAGTATTTT
abundance: few; d_gene: .; j_gene: TRBJ1-5; v_gene: TRBV19; CDR3aa: CASSIMITGAQPQHF; CDR3nt: TGTGCCAGTAGTATAATGATTACGGGAGCTCAGCCCCAGCATTTT
abundance: .; d_gene: .; j_gene: TRBJ1-4; v_gene: TRBV7-2; CDR3aa: CASSSQGEKLFF; CDR3nt: TGTGCCAGCAGTTCTCAAGGTGAAAAACTGTTTTTT
abundance: .; d_gene: .; j_gene: TRBJ1-3; v_gene: TRBV7-6; CDR3aa: CASSLDSGGINTIYF; CDR3nt: TGTGCCAGCAGCTTAGATTCGGGGGGCATAAACACCATATATTTT
abundance: few; d_gene: .; j_gene: TRBJ2-5; v_gene: TRBV5-5; CDR3aa: CASSLEEAETQYF; CDR3nt: TGTGCCAGCAGCTTGGAGGAGGCAGAGACCCAGTACTTC
abundance: many; d_gene: TRBD1; j_gene: TRBJ1-4; v_gene: TRBV20-1; CDR3aa: CSARDPTGRDEKLFF; CDR3nt: TGCAGTGCTAGAGATCCGACAGGGAGGGATGAAAAACTGTTTTTT
abundance: many; d_gene: .; j_gene: TRBJ2-1; v_gene: TRBV15; CDR3aa: CATSLGYNEQFF; CDR3nt: TGTGCCACCAGCTTGGGGTACAATGAGCAGTTCTTC
abundance: many; d_gene: .; j_gene: TRBJ2-6; v_gene: TRBV7-2; CDR3aa: CASRTLIGTTRVGVLTF; CDR3nt: TGTGCCAGCAGGACTCTCATCGGGACCACCCGGGTTGGAGTCCTGACTTTC
abundance: .; d_gene: .; j_gene: TRBJ1-1; v_gene: TRBV7-9; CDR3aa: CASSSRRGKWTEAFF; CDR3nt: TGTGCCAGCAGCTCACGACGGGGGAAGTGGACTGAAGCTTTCTTT
abundance: few; d_gene: .; j_gene: TRBJ2-5; v_gene: TRBV12-5; CDR3aa: CASGTGSIETQYF; CDR3nt: TGTGCTAGTGGAACAGGGTCCATAGAGACCCAGTACTTC
abundance: .; d_gene: .; j_gene: TRBJ2-7; v_gene: TRBV12-3/TRBV12-4; CDR3aa: CASSFPGSYEQYF; CDR3nt: TGTGCCAGCAGTTTTCCAGGTTCCTACGAGCAGTACTTC
abundance: many; d_gene: TRBD2; j_gene: TRBJ2-4; v_gene: TRBV5-1; CDR3aa: CASSWKNPGLAGARGNIQYF; CDR3nt: TGCGCCAGCAGCTGGAAGAATCCGGGACTAGCGGGGGCCCGAGGAAACATTCAGTACTTC
abundance: .; d_gene: .; j_gene: TRBJ2-2; v_gene: TRBV7-2; CDR3aa: CASNVRWGGELFF; CDR3nt: TGTGCCAGCAACGTCCGATGGGGCGGGGAGCTGTTTTTT
abundance: many; d_gene: .; j_gene: TRBJ2-7; v_gene: TRBV4-3; CDR3aa: CASSQDRSSYEQYF; CDR3nt: TGCGCCAGCAGCCAAGACAGGAGCTCCTACGAGCAGTACTTC
abundance: many; d_gene: .; j_gene: TRBJ2-1; v_gene: TRBV5-1; CDR3aa: CASSSRGQLGNEQFF; CDR3nt: TGCGCCAGCAGCAGCAGGGGCCAACTCGGCAATGAGCAGTTCTTC
abundance: many; d_gene: .; j_gene: TRBJ2-5; v_gene: TRBV7-3; CDR3aa: CASSVGVAGGETQYF; CDR3nt: TGTGCCAGCAGCGTAGGGGTGGCGGGCGGGGAGACCCAGTACTTC
abundance: few; d_gene: .; j_gene: TRBJ2-3; v_gene: TRBV29-1; CDR3aa: CSVEADMSDTQYF; CDR3nt: TGCAGCGTTGAAGCGGATATGAGTGACACGCAGTATTTT
abundance: .; d_gene: .; j_gene: TRBJ1-2; v_gene: TRBV6-2/TRBV6-3; CDR3aa: CASSYEGSVNGYTF; CDR3nt: TGTGCCAGCAGTTACGAAGGCAGCGTCAATGGCTACACCTTC
abundance: .; d_gene: .; j_gene: TRBJ1-1; v_gene: TRBV7-2; CDR3aa: CASSPGGRVTEAFF; CDR3nt: TGTGCCAGCAGCCCCGGGGGGAGGGTAACTGAAGCTTTCTTT
abundance: many; d_gene: .; j_gene: TRBJ1-4; v_gene: TRBV7-6; CDR3aa: CASSLGQVINEKLFF; CDR3nt: TGTGCCAGCAGCTTAGGACAGGTTATTAATGAAAAACTGTTTTTT
abundance: .; d_gene: TRBD1; j_gene: TRBJ2-1; v_gene: TRBV5-1; CDR3aa: CASSLNQGDYNEQFF; CDR3nt: TGCGCCAGTTCACTGAACCAGGGGGACTACAATGAGCAGTTCTTC
abundance: .; d_gene: TRBD1; j_gene: TRBJ1-1; v_gene: TRBV5-1; CDR3aa: CASSLAKQGRTEAFF; CDR3nt: TGCGCCAGCAGCTTGGCCAAACAGGGGAGGACTGAAGCTTTCTTT
abundance: many; d_gene: .; j_gene: TRBJ1-2; v_gene: TRBV7-2; CDR3aa: CASSPRGQLGYTF; CDR3nt: TGTGCCAGCAGCCCCCGAGGGCAGCTCGGCTACACCTTC
abundance: many; d_gene: .; j_gene: TRBJ2-3; v_gene: TRBV6-2/TRBV6-3; CDR3aa: CASSSPQGITSTDTQYF; CDR3nt: TGTGCCAGCAGTTCACCGCAGGGGATCACTAGCACAGATACGCAGTATTTT